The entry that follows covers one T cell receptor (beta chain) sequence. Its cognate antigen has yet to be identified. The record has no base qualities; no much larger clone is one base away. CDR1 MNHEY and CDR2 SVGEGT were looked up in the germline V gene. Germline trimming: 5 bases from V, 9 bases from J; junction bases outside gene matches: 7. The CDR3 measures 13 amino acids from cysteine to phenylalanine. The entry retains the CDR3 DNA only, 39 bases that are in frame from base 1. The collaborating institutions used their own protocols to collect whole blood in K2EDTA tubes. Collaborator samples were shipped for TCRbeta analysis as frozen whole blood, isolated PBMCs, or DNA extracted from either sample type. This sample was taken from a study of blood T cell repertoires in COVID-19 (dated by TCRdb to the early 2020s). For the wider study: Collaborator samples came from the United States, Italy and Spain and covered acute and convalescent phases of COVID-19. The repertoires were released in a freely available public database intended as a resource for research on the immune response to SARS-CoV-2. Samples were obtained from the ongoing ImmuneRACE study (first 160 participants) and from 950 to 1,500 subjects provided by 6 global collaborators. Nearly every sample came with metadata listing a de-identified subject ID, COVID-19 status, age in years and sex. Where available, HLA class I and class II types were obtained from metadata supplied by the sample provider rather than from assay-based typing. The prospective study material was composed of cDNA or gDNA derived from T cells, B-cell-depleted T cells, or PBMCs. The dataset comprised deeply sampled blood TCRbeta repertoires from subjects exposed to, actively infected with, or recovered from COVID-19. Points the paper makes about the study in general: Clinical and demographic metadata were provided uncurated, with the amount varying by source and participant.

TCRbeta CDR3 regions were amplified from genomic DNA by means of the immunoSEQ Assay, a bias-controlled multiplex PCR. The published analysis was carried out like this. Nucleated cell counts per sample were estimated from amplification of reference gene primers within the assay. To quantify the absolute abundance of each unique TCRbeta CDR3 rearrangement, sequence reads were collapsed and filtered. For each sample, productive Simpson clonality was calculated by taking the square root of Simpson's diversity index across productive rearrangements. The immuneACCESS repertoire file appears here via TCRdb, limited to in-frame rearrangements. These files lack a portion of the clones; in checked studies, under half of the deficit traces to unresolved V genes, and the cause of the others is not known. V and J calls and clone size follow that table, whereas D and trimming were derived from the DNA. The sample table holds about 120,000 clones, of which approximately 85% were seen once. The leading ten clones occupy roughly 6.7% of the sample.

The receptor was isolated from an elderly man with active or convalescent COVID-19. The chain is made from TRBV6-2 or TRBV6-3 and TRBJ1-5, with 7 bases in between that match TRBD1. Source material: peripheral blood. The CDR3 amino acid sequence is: CASSGTVARPQHF. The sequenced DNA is TGTGCCAGCAGTGGGACAGTAGCCAGGCCCCAGCATTTT.